This is a list of T cell receptor beta chains from one sample in a study of cytomegalovirus exposure and HLA in healthy donors. Using immunoSEQ multiplex PCR, the repertoire was profiled, and TCRdb retains in-frame clones only, with some absent. Found here are approximately 110,000 clones, roughly 73% of them singletons; the top ten hold 4% to 5.5%. The sample comprised PBMCs. The receptor set was obtained from a man aged 55 to 70 in good health and CMV-seropositive. CDR3s include the opening cysteine and the closing phenylalanine or tryptophan. The D gene is left open where the match is weak. Clone sizes are given selectively: once, few, many, or a class where the clone is expanded.

V	size	D	J	DNA	CDR3
TRBV5-5	once	NA	TRBJ2-2	TGTGCCAGCAGCGTCTACAGGAGTAACACCGGGGAGCTGTTTTTT	CASSVYRSNTGELFF
TRBV6-1	few	TRBD1	TRBJ1-1	TGTGCCAGCAGCGTCCGGGACAGGGGGGCTGATGCTTTCTTT	CASSVRDRGADAFF
TRBV18	NA	NA	TRBJ1-6	TGTGCCAGCTCACCATCGTCGGACACCCGCAATTCACCCCTCCACTTT	CASSPSSDTRNSPLHF
TRBV5-1	NA	TRBD2	TRBJ2-3	TGCGCCAGCAGCTTGGGGGCCGGGACTACTAGCACAGATACGCAGTATTTT	CASSLGAGTTSTDTQYF
TRBV7-8	once	TRBD1	TRBJ2-7	TGTGCCAGCAGCTTAAGGGACAGGGGTCACTACGAGCAGTACTTC	CASSLRDRGHYEQYF
TRBV28	NA	NA	TRBJ2-7	TGTGCCAGCAGTTCGGGTACGGCGCCCTCGGGGCAGTACTTC	CASSSGTAPSGQYF
TRBV5-1	NA	TRBD2	TRBJ2-3	TGCGCCAGCAGCTCTGGGAGCGGGGGGCTAGATACGCAGTATTTT	CASSSGSGGLDTQYF
TRBV5-1	NA	TRBD1	TRBJ2-3	TGCGCCAGCATAGCTGGGACAGCTAGCACAGATACGCAGTATTTT	CASIAGTASTDTQYF
TRBV5-4	few	TRBD2	TRBJ2-1	TGTGCCAGCAGGCGGACTAGCGGGGGGCCAGGGGATGAGCAGTTCTTC	CASRRTSGGPGDEQFF
TRBV2	NA	NA	TRBJ2-5	TGTGCCAGCAGTGACCAGGTGGTAGAAGAGACCCAGTACTTC	CASSDQVVEETQYF
TRBV6-1	NA	TRBD1	TRBJ1-2	TGTGCCAGCAGGGCGGGACAGGGATTAGGCTACACCTTC	CASRAGQGLGYTF
TRBV28	NA	NA	TRBJ1-5	TGTGCCAGCAGCCTATCTCAGCCCCAGCATTTT	CASSLSQPQHF
TRBV7-3	NA	TRBD2	TRBJ2-7	TGTGCCAGCAGCTCCAATAGCGGGGGGGCCGAGCAGTACTTC	CASSSNSGGAEQYF
TRBV5-1	NA	NA	TRBJ2-1	TGCGCCAGCAGCCCCCGCGGGGAGTCCTACAATGAGCAGTTCTTC	CASSPRGESYNEQFF
TRBV5-5	NA	TRBD1	TRBJ1-2	TGTGCCAGCAGTCGCCGACAGGGGTGGGGCTACACCTTC	CASSRRQGWGYTF
TRBV20-1	NA	NA	TRBJ1-1	TGCAGTGCTAGAATAGACACTGAAGCTTTCTTT	CSARIDTEAFF
TRBV30	few	NA	TRBJ1-6	TGTGCCTGGGGGGCGGGGGCGCGGTATAATTCACCCCTCCACTTT	CAWGAGARYNSPLHF
TRBV6-5	NA	NA	TRBJ1-6	TGTGCCAGCAGTTTTGAGGGGGTTGCTTCACCCCTCCACTTT	CASSFEGVASPLHF
TRBV6-1	NA	NA	TRBJ1-2	TGTGCCAGCAGTTGGGGGGGCCCGACTAACTATGGCTACACCTTC	CASSWGGPTNYGYTF
TRBV5-1	NA	NA	TRBJ2-7	TGCGCCAGCAGCCCATATCAGGTTAACGAGCAGTACTTC	CASSPYQVNEQYF
TRBV30	NA	NA	TRBJ1-2	TGTGCCTGGAGTGTATGGGAGGGTGGCTACACCTTC	CAWSVWEGGYTF
TRBV2	NA	NA	TRBJ2-2	TGTGCCAGCAGACTTGAGGGGGTCGGCACCGGGGAGCTGTTTTTT	CASRLEGVGTGELFF
TRBV19	NA	TRBD1	TRBJ1-2	TGTGCCAGTAGTATTACTTACCTGACAGGGGGCTGGACCTTC	CASSITYLTGGWTF
TRBV5-1	few	NA	TRBJ1-1	TGCGCCAGCAGCCCGGAGGAGGGAAGACAAGCTTTCTTT	CASSPEEGRQAFF
TRBV10-1	NA	NA	TRBJ2-7	TGCGCCAGCAGTGTTCAGGGGACCGTCTACGAGCAGTACTTC	CASSVQGTVYEQYF
TRBV30	few	TRBD2	TRBJ2-3	TGTGCCTGGAGTGTAACAGCGGGGGTACCAGATACGCAGTATTTT	CAWSVTAGVPDTQYF